This T cell receptor (beta chain) was recorded in a study of T cells in localized non-small cell lung cancer. General study points: Heterogeneity stays possible, as sequencing covered only one tumor region.

Sequencing used immunoSEQ multiplex PCR; TCRdb keeps in-frame clones, though not all of them. The sample lists 35,000 to 40,000 clones; approximately 83% were seen once. Remarks on this clone: Its antigen is still unknown.

Trimming removed 5 bases at V and 0 bases at J, with 10 bases between. This CDR3 comprises 14 residues. Germline V gene data show CDR1 as LNHDA and CDR2 as SQIVND (reference sequence). The TCR comes from a man aged 40 to 70 with stage I lung adenocarcinoma. Material: peripheral blood, obtained before any cancer treatment. The V gene is TRBV19, the J gene TRBJ1-2; the D is unclear. The CDR3 spells CASSPPWTNYGYTF. Written as DNA, the CDR3 is TGTGCCAGTAGTCCCCCCTGGACTAACTATGGCTACACCTTC.